Below, 26 T cell receptor beta chains from the same sample are listed, as sequenced in a study of T cells after yellow fever vaccination. TCRdb processed the 5' RACE reads anew with MiXCR; each CDR3 protein has one entry. There are approximately 610,000 distinct CDR3 sequences in the sample; 17% occur only once, and roughly 17% lies in the top ten. Sequences were derived from PBMCs, sampled 4 to 6 days after the first yellow fever vaccination. The receptors shown here come from a man younger than 35 who received the YFV17D yellow fever vaccine.

The chain links TRBV5-1 to TRBJ2-7, with D perhaps matching TRBD2 (7 bases). Germline CDR1 reads SGHRS; CDR2 reads YFSETQ. Trimming removed 0 bases at V and 3 bases at J, with 13 bases between. This CDR3 comprises 15 residues. The DNA for the CDR3 is TGCGCCAGCAGCTTGGGGGGGGGCAGCTTCTACGAGCAGTACTTC. Protein product: CASSLGGGSFYEQYF.

The chain is built from TRBV5-1 and TRBJ1-2; D is undetermined. Trimming cost V 0 bases and J 3 bases, with 12 bases left between them. The CDR3 length is 15 residues. In germline, CDR1 is SGHRS, CDR2 YFSETQ. The CDR3 loop is CASSLESGIDYGYTF. CDR3 nucleotides: TGCGCCAGCAGCTTGGAATCGGGTATAGACTATGGCTACACCTTC. The full variable domain, completed using reference TRBV5-1 and TRBJ1-2, is KAGVTQTPRYLIKTRGQQVTLSCSPISGHRSVSWYQQTPGQGLQFLFEYFSETQRNKGNFPGRFSGRQFSNSRSEMNVSTLELGDSALYLCASSLESGIDYGYTFGSGTRLTVV.

This chain joins TRBV5-1 and TRBJ2-7; D may be TRBD2 (6 bases). Per germline, CDR1 SGHRS and CDR2 YFSETQ. V was clipped by 0 bases and J by 5 bases, with 15 bases between them. The CDR3 loop spans 15 amino acids. This CDR3 is CASSLGGLSLDEQYF. The CDR3 DNA is TGCGCCAGCAGCTTGGGTGGACTATCCTTGGACGAGCAGTACTTC.

J is TRBJ1-4 and V is TRBV20-1; D remains unclear. The germline CDR1 and CDR2 sequences are DFQATT and SNEGSKA (reference sequence). This CDR3 spans 10 amino acids. Between the trimmed V and J ends, which lost 4 bases and 8 bases, there was a span of 5 bases. Here the CDR3 DNA reads TGCAGTGCTACCTCCGAAAAACTGTTTTTT. This codes for CSATSEKLFF.

This clonotype was picked up many times. This rearrangement joins TRBV15 to TRBJ1-1; 10 bases align to TRBD1. V lost 5 bases to trimming and J lost 4 bases; unmatched junction nucleotides: 10. CDR1 and CDR2 (germline): LNHNV, YYDKDF (reference sequence). This CDR3 has 16 amino acids. CDR3 protein: CATSVGRTGGLTEAFF. CDR3 coding DNA: TGTGCCACCAGCGTCGGGAGGACAGGGGGACTCACTGAAGCTTTCTTT.

This clonotype was seen more than once but under ten times. V is TRBV4-1 and J is TRBJ1-1; D is uncertain. V was shortened by 2 bases and J by 5 bases, with 12 bases between the two germline ends. Per germline, CDR1 MGHRA and CDR2 YSYEKL. This CDR3 spans 14 amino acids. The CDR3 sequence is CASSQLGSTTEAFF. The DNA of the CDR3 is TGCGCCAGCAGCCAATTGGGCTCCACGACTGAAGCTTTCTTT.

The V call is TRBV7-9, the J call TRBJ1-6; D unresolved. The CDR3 spans 12 residues. The V gene lost 1 base and the J gene lost 11 bases, with 6 bases spanning the gap. Germline V CDR1 and CDR2: SEHNR, FQNEAQ (reference sequence). CDR3 bases: TGTGCCAGCAGCTTAGAGGTGGCACCCCTCCACTTT. It codes for CASSLEVAPLHF. The variable domain in full, completed from reference TRBV7-9 and TRBJ1-6, reads DTGVSQNPRHKITKRGQNVTFRCDPISEHNRLYWYRQTLGQGPEFLTYFQNEAQLEKSRLLSDRFSAERPKGSFSTLEIQRTEQGDSAMYLCASSLEVAPLHFGNGTRLTVT.

The chain joins TRBV4-1 to TRBJ2-1; TRBD1 is a possible D gene (5 bases). Per germline, CDR1 MGHRA and CDR2 YSYEKL. V dropped 4 bases and J dropped 5 bases, with 21 bases sitting between them. The CDR3 loop spans 17 amino acids. The CDR3 loop is CASSPSRTGSFHNEQFF. The CDR3 region has the DNA TGCGCCAGCAGCCCATCCCGAACAGGAAGCTTTCACAATGAGCAGTTCTTC.

There are a few counts of this clonotype. The rearrangement uses TRBV4-3 and TRBJ1-2, with D hard to call. CDR3 length equals 17 residues. V was pared by 0 bases and J by 0 bases, with 14 bases between. Germline V gene sequence: CDR1 LGHNA, CDR2 YSLEER. In DNA, the CDR3 is TGCGCCAGCAGCCAAGATATTACAGAGCCAGCTAACTATGGCTACACCTTC. Its translation: CASSQDITEPANYGYTF.

The genes are TRBV9 and TRBJ1-1; 10 bases align to TRBD1. The V segment lost 5 bases and the J segment 4 bases; nucleotides outside the gene matches: 11. Germline values: CDR1 SGDLS, CDR2 YYNGEE. The CDR3 spans 16 residues. The CDR3 DNA follows: TGTGCCAGCAGTGGACAGGGGGAAACCCTGTCCACTGAAGCTTTCTTT. Residues: CASSGQGETLSTEAFF.

The chain is built from TRBV9 and TRBJ2-5; D possibly corresponds to TRBD2 (6 bases). The CDR3 covers 14 residues. The germline CDR1 and CDR2 sequences are SGDLS and YYNGEE. V gave up 3 bases and J gave up 4 bases, with 13 bases separating them. The CDR3 region has the DNA TGTGCCAGCAGCGGAACAGCCGGGGGAGAGACCCAGTACTTC. As protein: CASSGTAGGETQYF.

This clonotype was counted only a few times. The chain combines TRBV7-9 with TRBJ1-1, with D hard to call. V shed 0 bases and J shed 1 base, with 12 bases lying between them. The CDR3 covers 16 residues. Germline assignment: CDR1 SEHNR and CDR2 FQNEAQ (reference sequence). Here the CDR3 reads CASSLAQGGRNTEAFF. DNA of the CDR3: TGTGCCAGCAGCTTAGCACAAGGCGGGAGGAACACTGAAGCTTTCTTT.

The chain couples TRBV10-3 to TRBJ1-2; 8 bases agree with TRBD1. With V trimmed by 6 bases and J by 8 bases, 5 bases remained unmatched. This CDR3 region has 12 residues. From germline, CDR1 is ENHRY and CDR2 SYGVKD. The CDR3 DNA reads TGTGCCATCAGGCAGGGGGCAGAAGGCTACACCTTC. This sequence encodes CAIRQGAEGYTF.

The chain has TRBV25-1 and TRBJ1-6, with D hard to call. The V end was cut by 2 bases, the J end by 4 bases, with 6 bases between. The CDR3 extends over 14 amino acids. Germline lookup yields CDR1 MGHDK and CDR2 SYGVNS. CDR3 DNA: TGTGCCAGCAGTGAAACACTGTATAATTCACCCCTCCACTTT. It specifies CASSETLYNSPLHF.

CDR3 coding DNA: TGTGCCAGCAGCGACCGGGACACCTTGGTCTATGGCTACACCTTC. It is translated as CASSDRDTLVYGYTF. The chain links TRBV9 to TRBJ1-2; a weak D match, TRBD1 (6 bases). CDR3 length equals 15 residues. Germline V lookup: CDR1 SGDLS, CDR2 YYNGEE. V was pared by 3 bases and J by 4 bases, with 16 bases between. Full variable domain (remainder filled in from reference TRBV9 and TRBJ1-2): DSGVTQTPKHLITATGQRVTLRCSPRSGDLSVYWYQQSLDQGLQFLIQYYNGEERAKGNILERFSAQQFPDLHSELNLSSLELGDSALYFCASSDRDTLVYGYTFGSGTRLTVV.

This clonotype was observed at least ten times. The J gene is TRBJ2-7, the V gene TRBV2, with D perhaps TRBD1 (6 bases). The CDR3 sequence is 15 residues long. V was pared by 7 bases and J by 2 bases, with 18 bases between. The V gene's germline CDR1 is SNHLY and CDR2 FYNNEI. The CDR3 sequence is CASTSLDSLPYEQYF. CDR3 sequence (DNA): TGTGCCAGCACCTCATTGGACAGTCTCCCCTACGAGCAGTACTTC.

The V gene is TRBV5-4, the J gene TRBJ2-3; D remains ambiguous. The ends were cut back, 9 bases at V and 3 bases at J, with 14 bases in the middle. CDR1 is SGHNT, CDR2 YYREEE, per germline (reference sequence). This CDR3 comprises 13 residues. The CDR3 DNA is TGTGCCACACAGCCCGGATGGACAGATACGCAGTATTTT. Its protein product is CATQPGWTDTQYF.

This clonotype appeared many times. This chain links TRBV20-1 with TRBJ1-5, with 10 bases aligning to TRBD1. Unmatched junction bases numbered 1, after V lost 5 bases and J lost 6 bases. Germline CDR1 reads DFQATT; CDR2 reads SNEGSKA (reference sequence). CDR3 size: 12 residues. The CDR3 loop is CSAGTGVQPQHF. The CDR3 DNA reads TGCAGTGCTGGGACAGGGGTTCAGCCCCAGCATTTT.

This clonotype occurred a few times. This chain links TRBV5-5 with TRBJ2-3, with TRBD2 matching over 10 bases. CDR3 length equals 16 residues. Germline lookup yields CDR1 SGHKS and CDR2 YYEKEE (reference sequence). J was trimmed by 4 bases and V by 0 bases; bases with no gene match: 5. The chain's CDR3 is CASSLVSGGASDTQYF. The CDR3 region has the DNA TGTGCCAGCAGCTTGGTGAGCGGGGGGGCTTCAGATACGCAGTATTTT.

The sample holds a few counts of this clonotype. The chain employs TRBV5-4 and TRBJ1-4; TRBD1 aligns across 9 bases. The germline CDR1 and CDR2 sequences are SGHNT and YYREEE (reference sequence). Losses at the gene ends were 4 bases for V and 7 bases for J; bases not matched to a gene: 5. This CDR3 is 14 amino acids long. CDR3 nucleotide sequence: TGTGCCAGCAGCCTACAGGGGGCGATTGAAAAACTGTTTTTT. It is translated as CASSLQGAIEKLFF.

This clonotype was observed a few times. V is TRBV12-3 or TRBV12-4 and J is TRBJ2-5; D remains unclear. This CDR3 is 13 amino acids long. The ends were cut back, 3 bases at V and 5 bases at J, with 10 bases in the middle. Here the CDR3 DNA reads TGTGCCAGCAGTTTGACCTACGCGGAGACCCAGTACTTC. Translation gives CASSLTYAETQYF.

This clonotype has just a few counts. The gene calls are TRBV20-1 and TRBJ2-5; 8 bases match TRBD2. This CDR3 has 15 amino acids. Germline CDR1 and CDR2: DFQATT and SNEGSKA (reference sequence). V gave up 5 bases and J gave up 7 bases; unmatched junction bases: 15. The CDR3, as DNA: TGCAGTGCTCCTCCGGGAGATAGCGGGGTGGGGACCCAGTACTTC. Amino acid sequence: CSAPPGDSGVGTQYF.

In its sample, this clonotype was seen many times. The rearrangement uses TRBV11-2 and TRBJ2-2; maybe TRBD2 (5 bases). From germline, CDR1 is SGHAT and CDR2 FQNNGV. V was trimmed by 5 bases and J by 4 bases, leaving 11 bases between them. The CDR3 contains 14 residues. CDR3 in DNA: TGTGCCAGCAGCCCACCGGGGAGCACCGGGGAGCTGTTTTTT. Translated, it gives CASSPPGSTGELFF.

This chain links TRBV7-8 with TRBJ1-5; possible D gene TRBD1, 5 bases. V shed 2 bases and J shed 6 bases, with 14 bases lying between them. This CDR3 is built from 15 residues. Germline assignment: CDR1 SGHVS and CDR2 FQNEAQ. In nucleotides, the CDR3 is TGTGCCAGCAGCTTACAGGACATGTTCCCTCAGCCCCAGCATTTT. This encodes CASSLQDMFPQPQHF.

For the CDR3, the DNA is TGCAGTGCCAGCCCCAGGGGGGGCCCCGCGGGAGAGCAGTTCTTC. Translation: CSASPRGGPAGEQFF. The chain recombines TRBV20-1 with TRBJ2-1; D may match TRBD1 or TRBD2 (7 bases each). The germline gives CDR1 DFQATT, CDR2 SNEGSKA (reference sequence). The CDR3 loop spans 15 amino acids. Trimming removed 6 bases from V and 10 bases from J, with 25 bases in between.

This clonotype was counted a few times. The chain uses TRBV10-3 and TRBJ2-2; D remains ambiguous. Looked up from germline, CDR1 is ENHRY and CDR2 is SYGVKD. The V end was cut by 5 bases, the J end by 0 bases, with 10 bases between. The CDR3 covers 15 residues. The DNA for the CDR3 is TGTGCCATCAGTTCCCGGGTAACGAACACCGGGGAGCTGTTTTTT. Its translation: CAISSRVTNTGELFF.